This TCR beta chain was sequenced in a study of T cell responses to AZD1222 COVID-19 vaccine. This table comes from immunoSEQ multiplex PCR, and its TCRdb copy is limited to in-frame clones, with some not included. The sample contains more than 85,000 clones, about 89% of which appear only once. Study results and limitations: The sample set comprised mostly white British donors with more females, and clonal diversity was possibly underestimated.

The germline gives CDR1 MGHRA, CDR2 YSYEKL. The CDR3 extends over 18 amino acids. V gave up 3 bases and J gave up 0 bases; unmatched junction bases: 12. As concerns this clone: Its target is not known.

This clonotype originated in an adult in good health. The chain recombines TRBV4-1 with TRBJ1-1; 8 bases agree with TRBD1. The input for sequencing was peripheral blood, taken on day 0 of AZD1222 vaccination. The CDR3 region is CASSQGGDRRKVNTEAFF. The CDR3 DNA is TGCGCCAGCAGCCAGGGGGGGGACAGGAGGAAGGTGAACACTGAAGCTTTCTTT.